This T cell receptor beta chain comes out of a study of early T cells in non-severe SARS-CoV-2 infection (dated by TCRdb to the early 2020s). Notes on the research overall: Because TCR sequencing was done on bulk RNA from unsorted whole blood, the alpha and beta chains could not be paired. General conclusions and limits of the study: Matching against VDJdb was skewed toward anti-spike CD8 responses, likely underestimated virus-specific expansions, and missed private and CD4 specificities.

Libraries were prepared through 5' RACE. The sequencing machine was a NextSeq 500. In the TCR library protocol, unique molecular identifiers were attached to individual cDNA molecules to correct for PCR bias and sequencing error. TCR alpha and beta chains were both sequenced, and the abundances of alpha and beta sequences in each sample were closely correlated with each other. As for the authors' bioinformatics: Decombinator V4 was used to perform V gene, J gene and CDR3 annotation of TCR sequences. Expanded TCRs were defined as changing significantly between any two time points under a Poisson model with p below 0.0001. TCR abundances were normalised to the total number of TCRs sequenced per sample and were expressed as counts per million. VDJdb, accessed 1 November 2021, was searched for CMV, EBV and SARS-CoV-2 annotated TCRs, with TCRs annotated for multiple antigens excluded. TCRdb applied fastp at Q25 and MiXCR to the public reads, then kept only in-frame beta chains. Identical CDR3 protein sequences are pooled into one entry, listed with their most common genes and DNA. The V and J calls shown here were made by TCRdb, not taken from the authors' results. In all, the sample holds some 49,000 distinct CDR3 sequences, and over 3.5% of those were seen once. The biggest ten clones account for roughly 6% of the sample.

This clonotype came up many times. Its antigen is unknown. Per-nucleotide qualities are absent, and no much larger clonotype sits a single base away. This was a case-control study nested in a cohort of healthcare workers in London, UK, who had nasopharyngeal swab PCR tests and blood samples taken every week. Healthcare workers were recruited between 23 and 31 March 2020, during the week of the UK lockdown, and were followed weekly for up to about 15 weeks. This TCR was recovered from an adult who was a healthcare worker with PCR-confirmed SARS-CoV-2 infection or an uninfected control (not recorded which). Sequencing was carried out using whole blood.

The bases are TGTGCCAGCAGTGAATTTCGGGCAGGGTCGTGGAATGAGCAGTTCTTC. Its protein product is CASSEFRAGSWNEQFF. The rearrangement joined TRBV6-1 to TRBJ2-1, with TRBD1 as a weak D call on 5 bases. Spanning cysteine to phenylalanine, the CDR3 consists of 16 amino acids. Left in the record is the CDR3 DNA by itself, 48 bases read in frame from the first base. V and J lose 2 bases and 7 bases, and a span of 18 bases separates them. Per the germline V gene, MNHNS is the CDR1 and SASEGT is the CDR2.